This passage covers 9 T cell receptor beta chains from one sample sequenced in a study of blood T cell repertoires in COVID-19. Profiled with immunoSEQ multiplex PCR; TCRdb holds only in-frame clones, not every one. Here the sample spans 100,000 or so clones, approximately 90% being singletons. Sequenced input: peripheral blood. The receptors were sampled from a woman aged 45-65 years with COVID-19, enrolled during active disease.

The chain links TRBV28 to TRBJ2-7; 8 bases are shared with TRBD1. The germline V gene has CDR1 MDHEN and CDR2 SYDVKM. The CDR3 has 14 amino acids. V was pared by 7 bases and J by 2 bases, with 7 bases of the junction left unmatched. CDR3 residues: CASTSGQAAYEQYF. The CDR3 DNA reads TGTGCCAGCACCTCGGGACAGGCTGCCTACGAGCAGTACTTC.

The table lists this clone with a count of one. The chain combines TRBV5-1 with TRBJ1-1; D call uncertain. In germline, CDR1 is SGHRS, CDR2 YFSETQ. The V gene lost 1 base and the J gene lost 6 bases, with 16 bases spanning the gap. The length of the CDR3 is 15 residues. The CDR3 nucleotides are TGCGCCAGCAGCTTGCGTACCGACACTAGCTCTGAAGCTTTCTTT. It yields the protein CASSLRTDTSSEAFF.

The V call is TRBV27, the J call TRBJ2-2; D is perhaps TRBD2 (5 bases). This CDR3 region has 17 residues. The germline V gene has CDR1 MNHEY and CDR2 SMNVEV (reference sequence). Trimming took off 6 bases at V and 2 bases at J, with 19 bases between the two ends. The CDR3 nucleotides are TGTGCCAGCAGGGAAGGACTCTCCGGTTTTAACACCGGGGAGCTGTTTTTT. This gives the protein CASREGLSGFNTGELFF.

The gene calls are TRBV7-2 and TRBJ2-7, with 9 bases lining up with TRBD1. This CDR3 is built from 17 residues. Trimming removed 0 bases from V and 2 bases from J; junction bases left unmatched: 8. The germline V gene has CDR1 SGHTA and CDR2 FQGNSA. The CDR3 region is CASSLAPGQGRTYEQYF. As DNA, the CDR3 is TGTGCCAGCAGCTTAGCCCCAGGACAGGGGAGAACCTACGAGCAGTACTTC.

This clone was counted a few times. The V call is TRBV19, the J call TRBJ2-2; tentatively, D is TRBD1 (6 bases). Trimming removed 4 bases from V and 0 bases from J, with 15 bases in between. Germline CDR1 LNHDA, CDR2 SQIVND (reference sequence). CDR3 length equals 17 residues. The CDR3 nucleotides read TGTGCCAGTAGTAACCGGCAGGGGCTAGCGAACACCGGGGAGCTGTTTTTT. Encoded protein: CASSNRQGLANTGELFF. Supplemented by reference TRBV19 and TRBJ2-2, the full variable domain reads DGGITQSPKYLFRKEGQNVTLSCEQNLNHDAMYWYRQDPGQGLRLIYYSQIVNDFQKGDIAEGYSVSREKKESFPLTVTSAQKNPTAFYLCASSNRQGLANTGELFFGEGSRLTVL.

The rearrangement links TRBV28 to TRBJ2-3; 12 nucleotides agree with TRBD2. From germline, CDR1 is MDHEN and CDR2 SYDVKM. The CDR3 is made up of 21 amino acids. Trimming at V came to 6 bases and at J to 1 base, leaving 20 bases not matched to a gene. The CDR3 sequence: CASRGGGLAGGPNEGTDTQYF. The CDR3 bases are TGTGCCAGCAGGGGAGGCGGCCTAGCGGGGGGGCCAAACGAGGGCACAGATACGCAGTATTTT.

This clone has only a few counts. J is TRBJ1-2 and V is TRBV6-2 or TRBV6-3, with D maybe TRBD1 (5 bases). Germline-derived CDR1 and CDR2 are MNHEY and SVGEGT. This CDR3 has 12 amino acids. Trimming pared 6 bases from V and 1 base from J, leaving 6 bases between. The CDR3 nucleotides read TGTGCCAGCAGCGACAGTAACTATGGCTACACCTTC. Protein sequence: CASSDSNYGYTF.

The genes are TRBV9 and TRBJ2-7; 7 positions match TRBD1. The germline V gene encodes CDR1 SGDLS and CDR2 YYNGEE. J was trimmed by 3 bases and V by 0 bases; bases with no gene match: 9. The CDR3 runs to 16 residues. This CDR3 reads CASSVGPGTVDYEQYF. The CDR3 DNA follows: TGTGCCAGCAGCGTAGGTCCTGGGACAGTGGACTACGAGCAGTACTTC.

The V and J genes are TRBV2 and TRBJ1-4, with 7 bases lining up with TRBD1. V shed 6 bases, J shed 6 bases, and the junction held 4 bases outside the gene matches. This CDR3 spans 13 amino acids. CDR1 and CDR2 (germline): SNHLY, FYNNEI. The CDR3 DNA follows: TGTGCCAGCAGCACAGGGGTAGATGAAAAACTGTTTTTT. The encoded protein is CASSTGVDEKLFF.